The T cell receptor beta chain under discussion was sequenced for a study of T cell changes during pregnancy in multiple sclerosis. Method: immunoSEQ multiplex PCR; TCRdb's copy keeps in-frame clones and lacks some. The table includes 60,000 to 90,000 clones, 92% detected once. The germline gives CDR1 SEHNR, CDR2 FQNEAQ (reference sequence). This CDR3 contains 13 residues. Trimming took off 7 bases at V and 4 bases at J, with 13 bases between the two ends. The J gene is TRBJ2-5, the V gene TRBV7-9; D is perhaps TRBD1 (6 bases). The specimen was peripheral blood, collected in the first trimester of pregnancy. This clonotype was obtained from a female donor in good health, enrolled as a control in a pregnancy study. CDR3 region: CASTNRALETQYF. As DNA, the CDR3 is TGTGCCAGCACCAACAGGGCCTTAGAGACCCAGTACTTC. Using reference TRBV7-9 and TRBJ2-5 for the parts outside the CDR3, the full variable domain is DTGVSQNPRHKITKRGQNVTFRCDPISEHNRLYWYRQTLGQGPEFLTYFQNEAQLEKSRLLSDRFSAERPKGSFSTLEIQRTEQGDSAMYLCASTNRALETQYFGPGTRLLVL.